Presented here are 26 T cell receptor beta chains from one specimen sequenced in a study of Tregs in tolerant kidney transplant recipients. Mixed chimerism was transient after nonmyeloablative marrow transplants from related graft donors. Generated by immunoSEQ multiplex PCR, the TCRdb table keeps only in-frame clones and is missing some. This table holds nearly 15,000 clones. Sequenced material: CD4+ T cells from blood (PBMCs), taken 12 months after the transplant. These receptors all stem from a human patient who received a combined kidney and bone marrow transplant. Among the T cells, some may be from the graft donor.

The DNA read from the CDR3 is TGCAGTGCGATTAGCGGGAGTCAGGTGTACAATGAG. Translating it yields CSAISGSQVYNE. The CDR3 in full is CSAISGSQVYNEQFF. This rearrangement joins TRBV20-1 to TRBJ2-1, with 9 bases that match TRBD2. The read ends 3 residues before the CDR3 terminus; that terminus is restored from the germline J gene. The ends lost 6 bases at V and 4 bases at J; junction bases unmatched: 10. This CDR3 has 15 amino acids. CDR1 is DFQATT, CDR2 SNEGSKA, per germline (reference sequence).

Regarding this clone: The CDR3 goes on 3 residues after the read ends, and that part is filled in from the germline J gene. The genes are TRBV7-8 and TRBJ2-7; 8 bases agree with TRBD2. Germline CDR1 and CDR2: SGHVS and FQNEAQ. Trimming cost V 2 bases and J 3 bases; bases outside gene matches: 6. The length of the CDR3 is 15 residues. CDR3 loop: CASSLLKGTSYEQYF. The part of the CDR3 DNA that was read is TGTGCCAGCAGCTTATTGAAGGGGACTAGCTACGAG.

Comment on this clone: The read ends 3 residues early relative to the CDR3; the germline J gene fills the gap. The chain couples TRBV19 to TRBJ1-1; the D is unclear. CDR3 length equals 15 residues. In germline, CDR1 is LNHDA, CDR2 SQIVND (reference sequence). The CDR3 region is CASSPPQTPRIVAFF. CDR3 DNA, as far as it was read: TGTGCCAGTAGTCCACCACAGACGCCCCGAATAGTA.

CDR3 sequence reads: CASSWNQGAEAFF. The CDR3 bases that were read are TGTGCCAGCAGCTGGAATCAGGGGGCTGAA. The V gene is TRBV7-3, the J gene TRBJ1-1; TRBD1 matches 7 bases. The CDR3 goes on 3 residues after the read ends, and that part is filled in from the germline J gene. With 4 bases clipped from V and 6 bases from J, the junction kept 5 bases outside the gene matches. From germline, CDR1 is SGHTA and CDR2 FQGTGA. The CDR3 loop spans 13 amino acids.

As for this clone: From the germline J gene comes the end of the CDR3, since the read stops 3 residues before it. V and J are TRBV7-2 and TRBJ2-1, with 8 bases identical to TRBD2. Looked up from germline, CDR1 is SGHTA and CDR2 is FQGNSA. Trimming cost V 5 bases and J 2 bases; bases outside gene matches: 5. CDR3 length equals 15 residues. Incomplete CDR3 DNA: TGTGCCAGCAGCACCGGGACTAGACCCTACAATGAG. It specifies CASSTGTRPYNE. The entire CDR3 protein reads CASSTGTRPYNEQFF.

As concerns this clone: Sequencing ends 3 residues short of the CDR3 end; the germline J gene provides the rest. V and J are TRBV19 and TRBJ1-6; 8 nucleotides align to TRBD1. The CDR3 has 14 residues. The V gene end was trimmed by 7 bases and the J gene end by 6 bases; junction bases not matched to a gene: 5. The germline CDR1 and CDR2 sequences are LNHDA and SQIVND (reference sequence). The CDR3 reads CASTGGFGNSPLHF. The CDR3 bases that were read are TGTGCCAGTACAGGGGGCTTCGGTAATTCACCC.

Frequency places this clone as medium-sized. The read ends 3 residues before the CDR3 terminus; that terminus is restored from the germline J gene. The V and J genes are TRBV20-1 and TRBJ1-5; TRBD1 might be the D (6 bases). V was clipped by 5 bases and J by 2 bases, with 13 bases between them. Germline lookup yields CDR1 DFQATT and CDR2 SNEGSKA (reference sequence). CDR3 size: 14 residues. CDR3: CSAAVPGGNQPQHF. Partial CDR3 DNA: TGCAGTGCTGCGGTTCCAGGGGGCAATCAGCCC.

In the case of this clone: The CDR3 end falls 3 residues outside the read, so it is completed with the germline J gene. This chain connects TRBV2 to TRBJ1-4; possibly TRBD1 for D (5 bases). Per the germline V gene, CDR1 is SNHLY and CDR2 is FYNNEI. This CDR3 is 15 amino acids long. V was clipped by 3 bases and J by 1 base, with 9 bases between them. Incomplete CDR3 DNA: TGTGCCAGCAGTGATCCGACAGTAACTAATGAAAAA. Encoded protein: CASSDPTVTNEK. The CDR3 as a whole reads CASSDPTVTNEKLFF.

Notes on this clone: The read ends 3 residues before the CDR3 terminus; that terminus is restored from the germline J gene. The chain carries TRBV19 and TRBJ1-2, with D possibly matching TRBD1 (5 bases). The V gene lost 6 bases and the J gene lost 3 bases, with 8 bases spanning the gap. The CDR3 covers 12 residues. Germline V CDR1 and CDR2: LNHDA, SQIVND (reference sequence). Partial CDR3 DNA: TGTGCCAGTAGGGGCAGGGACTATGGC. Its translation: CASRGRDYG. The full CDR3 sequence reads CASRGRDYGYTF.

The CDR3 is CASSPLGGSSYNEQFF. The part of the CDR3 DNA that was read is TGTGCCAGCAGCCCCCTAGGGGGCAGCTCCTACAATGAG. This sequence joins TRBV7-3 and TRBJ2-1; 7 bases are a match to TRBD1. The read ends 3 residues before the CDR3 terminus; that terminus is restored from the germline J gene. The germline CDR1 and CDR2 sequences are SGHTA and FQGTGA. The CDR3 has 16 residues. Trimming at V came to 5 bases and at J to 0 bases, leaving 7 bases not matched to a gene.

This clone is deemed medium-sized by its frequency. The read ends 3 residues shy of where the CDR3 ends; the end is completed using the germline J gene. The chain is built from TRBV30 and TRBJ2-1; TRBD2 is a possible D gene (6 bases). The germline V gene has CDR1 GTSNPN and CDR2 SVGIG (reference sequence). This CDR3 comprises 14 residues. V was shortened by 5 bases and J by 1 base, with 12 bases between the two germline ends. The covered CDR3 bases are TGTGCCTGGGGGGGGAGAGTATCCTACAATGAG. Its translation: CAWGGRVSYNE. The whole CDR3 protein reads CAWGGRVSYNEQFF.

About this clone itself: The read terminates 3 residues before the CDR3 end, so the remaining end is supplied by the germline J gene. This chain connects TRBV2 to TRBJ1-4; maybe TRBD1 (5 bases). V shed 3 bases and J shed 2 bases, with 10 bases lying between them. This CDR3 is built from 15 residues. Germline CDR1 and CDR2: SNHLY and FYNNEI. CDR3 DNA (partial): TGTGCCAGCAGTGACGACGCAGGGACTAATGAAAAA. It translates to CASSDDAGTNEK. The entire CDR3 reads CASSDDAGTNEKLFF.

In the case of this clone: The sequence runs out 3 residues before the end of the CDR3; the remainder is reconstructed from the germline J gene. The rearrangement uses TRBV20-1 and TRBJ1-4; 8 positions agree with TRBD1. V shed 5 bases, J shed 6 bases, and the junction held 5 bases outside the gene matches. Germline CDR1 reads DFQATT; CDR2 reads SNEGSKA (reference sequence). The CDR3 totals 13 residues. CDR3 protein: CSAVQGADEKLFF. The sequenced CDR3 bases are TGCAGTGCTGTCCAGGGGGCAGATGAAAAA.

As regards this clone: Read sequence stops 3 residues before the CDR3 end, and the germline J gene provides the missing end. The chain employs TRBV19 and TRBJ2-1, with D maybe TRBD2 (5 bases). The V gene lost 8 bases and the J gene lost 1 base, with 12 bases spanning the gap. The CDR3 is 14 amino acids. Germline lookup yields CDR1 LNHDA and CDR2 SQIVND (reference sequence). The CDR3 bases that were read are TGTGCCAGTGCGACCCCGGGGTCCTACAATGAG. It specifies CASATPGSYNE. From start to end, the CDR3 is CASATPGSYNEQFF.

A word on this clone: The CDR3 extends 3 residues past the end of the read, so its final part is completed from the germline J gene. V and J are TRBV10-3 and TRBJ2-7; the match to TRBD1 covers 10 bases. The CDR3 is 16 residues long. Losses at the gene ends were 6 bases for V and 2 bases for J; bases not matched to a gene: 10. Germline V gives CDR1 ENHRY, CDR2 SYGVKD. The CDR3 protein is CAIRGQGTLSPYEQYF. Partial CDR3 DNA: TGTGCCATCAGGGGACAGGGGACATTATCTCCCTACGAG.

In the case of this clone: With the read ending 3 residues before the CDR3 end, the germline J gene is used to fill in that end. V is TRBV19 and J is TRBJ2-3; D is unresolved. CDR3 length equals 13 residues. Trimming took 3 bases from V and 2 from J, leaving 6 bases between them. CDR1 is LNHDA and CDR2 is SQIVND in the germline V gene (reference sequence). CDR3 residues: CASSISPTDTQYF. Partial CDR3 DNA: TGTGCCAGTAGTATCTCCCCCACAGATACG.

On this clone: Coverage ceases 3 residues before the CDR3 finishes, and the germline J gene fills in the end. The genes are TRBV14 and TRBJ2-2, with D perhaps matching TRBD2 (6 bases). Germline CDR1 reads SGHDN; CDR2 reads FVKESK. CDR3 length equals 16 residues. Trimming shortened V by 4 bases and J by 4 bases, and 16 bases separated the two germline ends. The CDR3 bases that were read are TGTGCCAGCAGCCTTAGCGGAACTCTACTCACCGGGGAG. Its translation: CASSLSGTLLTGE. The entire CDR3 reads CASSLSGTLLTGELFF.

Remarks on this clone: The sequenced fragment ends 3 residues before the CDR3 boundary, so the rest is inferred from the germline J gene. J is TRBJ2-3 and V is TRBV7-3; 8 positions match TRBD1. V lost 4 bases and J lost 2; bases outside the gene matches: 14. There are 18 residues in the CDR3. Germline CDR1 is SGHTA and CDR2 is FQGTGA. The CDR3 DNA, read in part, is TGTGCCAGCAGCTCCCCAGGGGGCCGGCCGGGACTCACAGATACG. Translating it yields CASSSPGGRPGLTDT. The full CDR3 protein reads CASSSPGGRPGLTDTQYF.

Turning to this clone: The read ends 3 residues shy of where the CDR3 ends; the end is completed using the germline J gene. The V gene is TRBV10-3, the J gene TRBJ1-5; 7 bases align to TRBD1. The CDR3 runs 13 residues. Germline V lookup: CDR1 ENHRY, CDR2 SYGVKD. J gave up 5 bases and V 8 bases, and 6 bases lay outside the gene matches. The sequenced CDR3 bases are TGTGCCATCCAACAGGGGAGCGATCAGCCC. Translated: CAIQQGSDQP. The full CDR3 is CAIQQGSDQPQHF.

CDR3 DNA, as far as it was read: TGTGCCAGCAGTGAAGACAGCTATAATTCACCC. Encoded protein: CASSEDSYNSP. The full CDR3 is CASSEDSYNSPLHF. The genes are TRBV2 and TRBJ1-6; D not certain. The CDR3 end falls 3 residues outside the read, so it is completed with the germline J gene. Trimming pared 1 base from V and 3 bases from J, leaving 4 bases between. The CDR3 runs 14 residues. Germline values: CDR1 SNHLY, CDR2 FYNNEI.

As regards this clone: The CDR3 is cut off 3 residues early in the read; its end comes from the germline J gene. The genes are TRBV20-1 and TRBJ2-5, with TRBD1 matching 11 bases. CDR1 is DFQATT, CDR2 SNEGSKA, per germline (reference sequence). Germline trimming cut 2 bases from V and 0 bases from J; bases unmatched to any gene: 5. The CDR3 has 16 residues. The CDR3: CSARTGQGAYQETQYF. The part of the CDR3 DNA that was read is TGCAGTGCTAGAACCGGACAGGGGGCATACCAAGAGACC.

As for this clone: The sequenced fragment ends 3 residues before the CDR3 boundary, so the rest is inferred from the germline J gene. The J gene is TRBJ2-7, the V gene TRBV5-1, with 7 positions matching TRBD2. V shed 6 bases, J shed 6 bases, and the junction held 9 bases outside the gene matches. Germline CDR1 SGHRS, CDR2 YFSETQ. This CDR3 comprises 13 residues. The CDR3 here is CASTRGGLGEQYF. CDR3 bases read: TGCGCCAGCACCCGGGGAGGGCTCGGCGAG.

A note on this clone: The CDR3 is cut off 3 residues early in the read; its end comes from the germline J gene. The rearrangement uses TRBV28 and TRBJ2-1; 10 positions agree with TRBD2. The germline gives CDR1 MDHEN, CDR2 SYDVKM. The J segment lost 4 bases and the V segment lost 8 bases, leaving 8 bases of the junction unmatched. This CDR3 contains 15 residues. The CDR3 loop is CASEFTAGGYNEQFF. The CDR3 DNA, read in part, is TGTGCCAGCGAGTTTACAGCGGGAGGGTACAATGAG.

Turning to this clone: The read falls 3 residues short of the CDR3 end, and the missing part is taken from the germline J gene. The V and J genes are TRBV2 and TRBJ2-1; TRBD1 might be the D (5 bases). The CDR3 has 11 residues. V dropped 5 bases and J dropped 9 bases, with 8 bases sitting between them. The germline V gene has CDR1 SNHLY and CDR2 FYNNEI. The CDR3 bases that were read are TGTGCCAGCAGTCCAGACAGTGAG. Translation gives CASSPDSE. The entire CDR3 sequence reads CASSPDSEQFF.

The sequenced part of the CDR3 DNA is TGTGCCAGCAGCTCCCGCCAGGGATTTCAAGAGACC. Translated, it gives CASSSRQGFQET. The complete CDR3 sequence is CASSSRQGFQETQYF. This chain connects TRBV5-5 to TRBJ2-5, with TRBD1 as a possible D gene (5 bases). The CDR3 end lies 3 residues beyond the end of the read and is filled in from the germline J gene. Per germline, CDR1 SGHKS and CDR2 YYEKEE (reference sequence). Trimming took 3 bases from V and 2 from J, leaving 14 bases between them. This CDR3 has 15 residues.

Details on this clone: The read ends 3 residues shy of where the CDR3 ends; the end is completed using the germline J gene. This chain uses TRBV29-1 with TRBJ2-3; 7 nucleotides agree with TRBD2. The CDR3 length is 16 residues. Trimming cost V 4 bases and J 0 bases; bases outside gene matches: 10. Germline V gene data show CDR1 as SQVTM and CDR2 as ANQGSEA. CDR3 region: CSVGGDYPSSTDTQYF. The sequenced part of the CDR3 DNA is TGCAGCGTTGGCGGGGACTACCCGTCTAGCACAGATACG.